This TCR beta chain was sequenced during a study of cytomegalovirus exposure and HLA in healthy donors. It was with 60 Vbeta and 13 Jbeta primers that the PCR ran. Sequencing was performed with immunoSEQ multiplex PCR; in TCRdb, only in-frame clones are kept and a portion is missing. The sample contains about 150,000 clones, around nine tenths of which appear only once. Study-wide findings and caveats: There was a cluster of highly shared sequence variants that was likely a sequencing artifact. A classifier reportedly called cytomegalovirus status with high sensitivity and specificity. Follow-up analysis later connected one missense variant in DCLRE1C with trimming of TCR beta V- and J-genes. Upon later analysis, TCR association rates were observed to vary by HLA locus, being highest for DRB1 and lowest for HLA-C.

On this clone: No antigen is known for it.

V lost 6 bases and J 4 bases, leaving 6 bases between the germline ends. Germline CDR1 reads MDHEN; CDR2 reads SYDVKM. CDR3 length: 12 residues. The sequenced sample consisted of PBMCs. The chain carries TRBV28 and TRBJ1-4; the D is unclear. This TCR derives from a woman aged 18-29 years in good health and CMV-seronegative. The CDR3 DNA sequence: TGTGCCAGCAGCATGCGTAATGAAAAACTGTTTTTT. Its protein product is CASSMRNEKLFF.